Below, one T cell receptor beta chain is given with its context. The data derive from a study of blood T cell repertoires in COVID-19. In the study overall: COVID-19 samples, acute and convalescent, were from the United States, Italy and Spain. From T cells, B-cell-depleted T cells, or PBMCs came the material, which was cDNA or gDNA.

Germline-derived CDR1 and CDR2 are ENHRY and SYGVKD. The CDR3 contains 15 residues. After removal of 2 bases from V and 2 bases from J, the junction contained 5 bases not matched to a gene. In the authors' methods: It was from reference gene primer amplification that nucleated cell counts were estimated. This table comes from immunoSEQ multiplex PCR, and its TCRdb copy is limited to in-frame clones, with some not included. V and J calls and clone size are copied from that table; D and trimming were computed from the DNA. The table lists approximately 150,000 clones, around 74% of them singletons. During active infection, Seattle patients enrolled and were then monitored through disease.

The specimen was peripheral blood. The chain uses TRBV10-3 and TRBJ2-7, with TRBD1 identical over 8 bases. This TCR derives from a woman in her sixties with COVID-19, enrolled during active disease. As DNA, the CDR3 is TGTGCCATCAGTGAGGGACAGGGAGTAACCTACGAGCAGTACGTC. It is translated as CAISEGQGVTYEQYV.